A single sample gave rise to the 31 T cell receptor beta chains below, sequenced in a study of CD8 T cells in Susac syndrome. The RNA input was about 0.45 to 1 ug, and it was reverse transcribed with random hexamers. TCRdb passed the immunoSEQ multiplex PCR reads through MiXCR, listing each CDR3 protein once. The sample has approximately 110,000 distinct CDR3 sequences, about 95% seen once; the top ten hold 0.096%. The sequencing sample was made of CD4+ T cells from PBMCs. The source of these receptors is a human donor in good health.

The chain couples TRBV4-3 to TRBJ2-2, with 10 bases aligning to TRBD2. The J segment lost 6 bases and the V segment lost 0 bases, leaving 13 bases of the junction unmatched. This CDR3 is built from 19 residues. Germline-derived CDR1 and CDR2 are LGHNA and YSLEER. The CDR3 here is CASSQETSGTLKRSGELFF. CDR3 coding DNA: TGCGCCAGCAGCCAAGAAACTAGCGGGACCCTAAAGAGGTCCGGGGAGCTGTTTTTT.

The chain employs TRBV18 and TRBJ2-7, with TRBD1 identical over 7 bases. The CDR3 sequence is 13 residues long. The trim removed 3 bases at V and 3 bases at J, leaving 2 bases unmatched. Germline-derived CDR1 and CDR2 are KGHSH and LQKENI. CDR3 DNA sequence: TGTGCCAGCTCACCCGACAGGGACTACGAGCAGTACTTC. It specifies CASSPDRDYEQYF.

The V call is TRBV6-2 or TRBV6-3, the J call TRBJ2-7; D tentatively reads TRBD1 or TRBD2 (5 bases each). The germline V and J ends were trimmed by 4 bases and 5 bases, with 24 bases remaining between them. This CDR3 region has 17 residues. CDR1 is MNHEY, CDR2 SVGEGT, per germline. The CDR3 DNA sequence: TGTGCCAGCAGTTCCTTGAATTGGGGACCCCTCGTCCACGAGCAGTACTTC. As protein: CASSSLNWGPLVHEQYF.

The chain carries TRBV27 and TRBJ2-7, with 7 bases aligning to TRBD2. CDR3 length equals 14 residues. Germline V gene sequence: CDR1 MNHEY, CDR2 SMNVEV (reference sequence). V trimming: 8 bases; J trimming: 2 bases; junction bases outside the gene matches: 9. The CDR3 spells CASRRRELAYEQYF. Written as DNA, the CDR3 is TGTGCCAGCCGGCGGCGGGAGCTAGCCTACGAGCAGTACTTC.

CDR3 nucleotide sequence: TGTGCCAGCAGCATTAAACGAGACAGGGCGGGGGGCTACACCTTC. It yields the protein CASSIKRDRAGGYTF. The rearrangement uses TRBV28 and TRBJ1-2, with TRBD1 matching 7 bases. Germline V gene lookup returns CDR1 MDHEN and CDR2 SYDVKM. The CDR3 has 15 residues. V dropped 6 bases and J dropped 8; count of bases not matched to a gene: 15.

This rearrangement joins TRBV2 to TRBJ1-6; 10 nucleotides line up with TRBD1. This CDR3 is 16 amino acids long. V shed 6 bases and J 5 bases; nucleotides not matched to a gene: 7. Germline V CDR1 and CDR2: SNHLY, FYNNEI. DNA for the CDR3: TGTGCCAGCAGACCGGGACAGGGGATAAATAATTCACCCCTCCACTTT. This translates into CASRPGQGINNSPLHF.

This clonotype appeared once. This chain links TRBV24-1 with TRBJ2-2, with no clear D. This CDR3 comprises 15 residues. Per the germline V gene, CDR1 is KGHDR and CDR2 is SFDVKD. The V gene lost 4 bases and the J gene lost 4 bases, with 12 bases spanning the gap. The CDR3 reads CATSDSSGLTGELFF. Written as DNA, the CDR3 is TGTGCCACCAGTGACAGTTCCGGTCTCACCGGGGAGCTGTTTTTT.

Here the CDR3 reads CASLTGLNTEAFF. In DNA form, the CDR3 reads TGTGCCAGCTTGACAGGGTTGAACACTGAAGCTTTCTTT. The chain employs TRBV2 and TRBJ1-1, with 7 bases lining up with TRBD1. The CDR3 loop spans 13 amino acids. V was pared by 8 bases and J by 0 bases, with 3 bases of the junction left unmatched. Per the germline V gene, CDR1 is SNHLY and CDR2 is FYNNEI.

The chain joins TRBV23-1 to TRBJ1-5; no definite D call. TRBV23-1 is treated as an ORF (open reading frame) with a function not yet certain. The CDR3 consists of 11 residues. Trimming took 3 bases from V and 4 from J, leaving 1 base between them. The CDR3 nucleotides read TGCGCCAGCAGTCATAATCAGCCCCAGCATTTT. This codes for CASSHNQPQHF.

This chain links TRBV18 with TRBJ1-1; no reliable D call. Germline assignment: CDR1 KGHSH and CDR2 LQKENI. The CDR3 is made up of 14 amino acids. The germline V and J ends were trimmed by 3 bases and 2 bases, with 10 bases remaining between them. CDR3 residues: CASSPVSRNTEAFF. The CDR3 bases are TGTGCCAGCTCACCTGTTAGCAGAAACACTGAAGCTTTCTTT.

The chain carries TRBV29-1 and TRBJ1-1, with TRBD1 matching 7 bases. CDR1 SQVTM and CDR2 ANQGSEA come from the germline V gene. The length of the CDR3 is 13 residues. J lost 1 base, V lost 7 bases, and 6 bases had no gene match. The CDR3 nucleotides are TGCAGCGCCCGAGAGGGGGCGAACACTGAAGCTTTCTTT. Translated: CSAREGANTEAFF.

Here the CDR3 reads CASSNLRTSGATTDTQYF. The CDR3 coding sequence is TGTGCCAGCAGCAACTTGAGGACTAGCGGGGCCACCACAGATACGCAGTATTTT. V and J are TRBV21-1 and TRBJ2-3; TRBD2 reflects the table's D call only, with no check against the DNA. TRBV21-1 is annotated as a pseudogene. This CDR3 comprises 18 residues.

V gene TRBV25-1 combines with J gene TRBJ1-4; D ambiguous. Per the germline V gene, CDR1 is MGHDK and CDR2 is SYGVNS. This CDR3 spans 13 amino acids. V was pared by 5 bases and J by 6 bases, with 10 bases between. Here the CDR3 DNA reads TGTGCCAGCAGTATACCAGGAGATGAAAAACTGTTTTTT. The encoded protein is CASSIPGDEKLFF. The complete variable domain, with remaining parts taken from reference TRBV25-1 and TRBJ1-4, reads EADIYQTPRYLVIGTGKKITLECSQTMGHDKMYWYQQDPGMELHLIHYSYGVNSTEKGDLSSESTVSRIRTEHFPLTLESARPSHTSQYLCASSIPGDEKLFFGSGTQLSVL.

V usage is TRBV5-4 and J usage is TRBJ2-2, with 11 bases fitting TRBD2. Germline trimming cut 4 bases from V and 7 bases from J; bases unmatched to any gene: 12. CDR3 length: 17 residues. From germline, CDR1 is SGHNT and CDR2 YYREEE (reference sequence). The CDR3 nucleotides read TGTGCCAGCAGCCCGGCTGGTAGCGGGGGGGTCGGCGGGGAGCTGTTTTTT. It yields the protein CASSPAGSGGVGGELFF.

The chain employs TRBV29-1 and TRBJ1-2, with 8 bases lining up with TRBD1. J was trimmed by 4 bases and V by 6 bases; bases with no gene match: 13. The germline V gene encodes CDR1 SQVTM and CDR2 ANQGSEA. The CDR3 sequence is 15 residues long. Here the CDR3 DNA reads TGCAGCGTCCGCTCACCCTGGGACAGGAGCTATGGCTACACCTTC. Protein: CSVRSPWDRSYGYTF.

V and J are TRBV20-1 and TRBJ2-5, with 14 bases aligning to TRBD2. Unmatched junction bases numbered 8, after V lost 6 bases and J lost 5 bases. This CDR3 has 15 residues. Germline CDR1 reads DFQATT; CDR2 reads SNEGSKA (reference sequence). The CDR3 nucleotides read TGCAGTGCCCCTGGACTAGCGGGGGGTGGGGAGACCCAGTACTTC. The encoded protein is CSAPGLAGGGETQYF.

This clonotype has a single count. The rearrangement joins TRBV19 to TRBJ2-1; 7 bases are a match to TRBD1. The CDR3 is 16 amino acids. V dropped 1 base and J dropped 7; count of bases not matched to a gene: 10. Germline V CDR1 and CDR2: LNHDA, SQIVND (reference sequence). Here the CDR3 reads CASSIVRQGRRNEQFF. In nucleotides, the CDR3 is TGTGCCAGTAGTATAGTTAGACAGGGAAGGAGGAATGAGCAGTTCTTC.

The V and J genes are TRBV5-8 and TRBJ1-1; D remains unclear. Trimming stripped 2 bases from V and 6 bases from J, with 17 bases between. This CDR3 comprises 15 residues. The germline gives CDR1 SGHTS, CDR2 YDEGEE. The CDR3 DNA reads as TGTGCCAGCAGCTTCCTGGGCCCGGCCGGCGCTGAAGCTTTCTTT. It is translated as CASSFLGPAGAEAFF.

This chain joins TRBV19 and TRBJ2-4; D call uncertain. The CDR3 has 15 residues. V dropped 1 base and J dropped 0 bases, with 7 bases sitting between them. Germline V CDR1 and CDR2: LNHDA, SQIVND (reference sequence). CDR3 DNA sequence: TGTGCCAGTAGTATAGTTTTAGCAGCCAAAAACATTCAGTACTTC. Its translation: CASSIVLAAKNIQYF.

The CDR3 loop is CASSLAPGSIPLVPQETQYF. CDR3 in DNA: TGTGCCAGCAGCTTAGCTCCGGGTAGTATACCCCTAGTTCCTCAAGAGACCCAGTACTTC. V is TRBV11-1 and J is TRBJ2-5, with D hard to call. Per the germline V gene, CDR1 is SGHAT and CDR2 is FQDESV (reference sequence). Trimming stripped 0 bases from V and 2 bases from J, with 25 bases between. The length of the CDR3 is 20 residues.

This chain links TRBV10-3 with TRBJ1-2, with D hard to call. V was cut by 6 bases and J by 0 bases, with 8 bases left in between. Per germline, CDR1 ENHRY and CDR2 SYGVKD. This CDR3 has 13 amino acids. The CDR3 bases are TGTGCCATCAGCCCACAAGCTAACTATGGCTACACCTTC. Amino acids: CAISPQANYGYTF.

The gene calls are TRBV3-1 and TRBJ2-3, with 10 nucleotides matching TRBD2. The CDR3 length is 18 residues. Trimming removed 1 base from V and 3 bases from J; junction bases left unmatched: 10. Per the germline V gene, CDR1 is LGHDT and CDR2 is YNNKEL (reference sequence). The CDR3 here is CASSQAGGTSGKTDTQYF. The CDR3 DNA is TGTGCCAGCAGCCAAGCTGGAGGTACTAGCGGGAAAACAGATACGCAGTATTTT.

The count of this clonotype is one. The rearrangement uses TRBV11-2 and TRBJ2-3, with D tentatively TRBD2 (6 bases). CDR3 size: 16 residues. V was clipped by 6 bases and J by 3 bases, with 19 bases between them. CDR1 and CDR2 from the germline V gene are SGHAT and FQNNGV. The CDR3 region has the DNA TGTGCCAGCAGGGTGGGTCGTGGGAGGACGACAGATACGCAGTATTTT. The encoded protein is CASRVGRGRTTDTQYF.

The CDR3 protein is CSARSRTSGEEDTQYF. The CDR3 nucleotides read TGCAGTGCTAGATCGAGGACTAGCGGGGAGGAAGATACGCAGTATTTT. V usage is TRBV20-1 and J usage is TRBJ2-3; 12 bases match TRBD2. This CDR3 is 16 amino acids long. Germline CDR1 is DFQATT and CDR2 is SNEGSKA (reference sequence). Germline trimming cut 2 bases from V and 5 bases from J; bases unmatched to any gene: 8.

The chain links TRBV4-3 to TRBJ2-7; D is undetermined. Germline V gives CDR1 LGHNA, CDR2 YSLEER. Trimming pared 1 base from V and 0 bases from J, leaving 7 bases between. This CDR3 is 14 amino acids long. CDR3 coding DNA: TGCGCCAGCAGCCAAGTTGGCGGCTCCTACGAGCAGTACTTC. It encodes CASSQVGGSYEQYF.

V and J are TRBV27 and TRBJ2-5, with unresolved D. In germline, CDR1 is MNHEY, CDR2 SMNVEV (reference sequence). V was clipped by 10 bases and J by 0 bases, with 12 bases between them. This CDR3 has 13 residues. CDR3 in amino acids: CATSRKYQETQYF. Written as DNA, the CDR3 is TGTGCCACCTCGCGGAAGTACCAAGAGACCCAGTACTTC.

The rearrangement uses TRBV4-2 and TRBJ2-7; 10 positions match TRBD2. This CDR3 has 15 residues. Trimming at V came to 2 bases and at J to 2 bases, leaving 3 bases not matched to a gene. Per the germline V gene, CDR1 is LGHNA and CDR2 is YNFKEQ. CDR3: CASSQLAGVTYEQYF. For the CDR3, the DNA is TGTGCCAGCAGCCAACTAGCGGGGGTAACCTACGAGCAGTACTTC.

J is TRBJ2-7 and V is TRBV3-1; no reliable D call. The CDR3 has 12 amino acids. The V and J ends lost 1 base and 6 bases respectively, with 7 bases between them. Germline loops: CDR1 LGHDT, CDR2 YNNKEL (reference sequence). CDR3: CASSQVTVEQYF. CDR3 sequence (DNA): TGTGCCAGCAGCCAAGTAACAGTCGAGCAGTACTTC.

The chain recombines TRBV6-6 with TRBJ2-7; maybe TRBD2 (6 bases). Trimming cost V 0 bases and J 1 base, with 10 bases left between them. This CDR3 has 15 amino acids. Germline V CDR1 and CDR2: MNHNY, SVGAGI (reference sequence). Written as DNA, the CDR3 is TGTGCCAGCAGTTACTCGGGCGCGGGGTCCTACGAGCAGTACTTC. It specifies CASSYSGAGSYEQYF.

The chain links TRBV18 to TRBJ1-2; D call uncertain. Germline CDR1 and CDR2: KGHSH and LQKENI. There are 14 residues in the CDR3. V was clipped by 2 bases and J by 4 bases, with 11 bases between them. CDR3 coding DNA: TGTGCCAGCTCACCAAAGGACCGGGGCTATGGCTACACCTTC. Its translation: CASSPKDRGYGYTF. The whole variable domain, filled in from reference TRBV18 and TRBJ1-2, reads NAGVMQNPRHLVRRRGQEARLRCSPMKGHSHVYWYRQLPEEGLKFMVYLQKENIIDESGMPKERFSAEFPKEGPSILRIQQVVRGDSAAYFCASSPKDRGYGYTFGSGTRLTVV.

This chain uses TRBV5-6 with TRBJ1-5, with D perhaps TRBD1 (5 bases). This CDR3 has 13 amino acids. V dropped 4 bases and J dropped 9 bases, with 14 bases sitting between them. Germline V gives CDR1 SGHDT, CDR2 YYEEEE. The CDR3 protein is CASSRDGGSPQHF. DNA of the CDR3: TGTGCCAGCAGCCGGGACGGGGGATCGCCCCAGCATTTT.